Detailed here is one T cell receptor (beta chain). Building of the TCR beta libraries involved iRepertoire HTBI primers and Arm-PCR of CDR3 regions. Each CDR3 protein gets one entry after TCRdb re-called the multiplex PCR reads with MiXCR. Of 420,000 or so distinct CDR3 sequences in the sample, 16% were seen once. These data come from a study of regulatory T cells in long-lasting Graves disease. This CDR3 has 13 amino acids. The germline gives CDR1 SEHNR, CDR2 FQNEAQ (reference sequence). V lost 3 bases and J lost 6, with 6 bases in between. Time point indicated: newly diagnosed GD, antithyroid drugs for less than 3 months. The TCR library was prepared using RNA isolated from PBMCs. The collection involved drawing roughly 9.1 milliliters of peripheral blood into EDTA tubes. These records were also assigned to another study, of T cells in Graves' hyperthyroidism and ophthalmopathy.

Material: peripheral blood mononuclear cells (PBMCs), obtained at new diagnosis, from a patient treated with antithyroid drugs. The origin of this receptor is a woman younger than 30 with Graves disease. J is TRBJ1-6 and V is TRBV7-9; D is ambiguous. Here the CDR3 reads CASSFDFNSPLHF. DNA for the CDR3: TGTGCCAGCAGCTTTGACTTTAATTCACCCCTCCACTTT.